This T cell receptor (beta chain) emerged from a study of vaccination and CD4 T cells after COVID-19. Treatment reported: roughly ten-day PBMC culture with coronavirus spike peptide pools or control peptides (ViraFEST assay). Some 2 million PBMCs were grown per well alongside approximately 10 IU/ml IL-2 and around 9.6 ug/ml peptide pools. Fresh IL-2 medium was used to replace half of the medium on days 3 and 7. Sequenced with the Oncomine TCR Beta short-read assay was DNA taken from cultured CD4+ T cells. Using its own MiXCR run on the PCR reads, TCRdb lists one record per CDR3 protein. The data contain over 10,000 distinct CDR3 sequences, roughly 44% of them seen just once; the ten biggest clones take up roughly 18%. General study points: Spike mono-reactive clones accounted for 304 of the 307 vaccine-specific clones found in convalescent patients.

Germline V CDR1 and CDR2: SGHAT, FQNNGV. Trimming pared 1 base from V and 5 bases from J, leaving 14 bases between. This CDR3 is built from 15 residues. A remark on this clonotype: Its antigen is undetermined.

The receptor was isolated from a human donor with COVID-19. The V and J genes are TRBV11-2 and TRBJ2-5; D could derive from TRBD1 or TRBD2 (5 bases each). Sequencing used cultured CD4+ T cells from blood. The CDR3 bases are TGTGCCAGCAGCTTAGCGGGACGATTAGGGGAGACCCAGTACTTC. Its translation is CASSLAGRLGETQYF.